Below, 2 T cell receptor beta chains from the same sample are listed, as sequenced in a study of T and B cells in COVID-19 patients. From blood, about 250-500 ng of genomic DNA served as TRB template. BIOMED2 TRB-A/B primer pools were used in multiplex TRB PCR. Via MiXCR, TCRdb re-called the multiplex PCR reads, giving one row per CDR3 protein. The sample lists thousands of distinct CDR3 sequences, 20% to 30% occurring once. The sequencing input was blood. These receptors all stem from a human donor with active COVID-19.

The chain carries TRBV5-4 and TRBJ2-1; 9 positions match TRBD2. Germline loops: CDR1 SGHNT, CDR2 YYREEE (reference sequence). V was pared by 3 bases and J by 6 bases, with 7 bases of the junction left unmatched. CDR3 size: 15 residues. The CDR3 DNA follows: TGTGCCAGCAGCTGGGGCCGCGGGAGGGTCAATGAGCAGTTCTTC. Translated, it gives CASSWGRGRVNEQFF.

The sample holds a few counts of this clonotype. This chain links TRBV5-1 with TRBJ1-2; TRBD1 aligns across 8 bases. Germline CDR1 is SGHRS and CDR2 is YFSETQ. The length of the CDR3 is 14 residues. After removal of 0 bases from V and 7 bases from J, the junction contained 5 bases not matched to a gene. CDR3 nucleotide sequence: TGCGCCAGCAGCTTGGCCAGGGGGCTAGGTGGCTACACCTTC. The encoded protein is CASSLARGLGGYTF.